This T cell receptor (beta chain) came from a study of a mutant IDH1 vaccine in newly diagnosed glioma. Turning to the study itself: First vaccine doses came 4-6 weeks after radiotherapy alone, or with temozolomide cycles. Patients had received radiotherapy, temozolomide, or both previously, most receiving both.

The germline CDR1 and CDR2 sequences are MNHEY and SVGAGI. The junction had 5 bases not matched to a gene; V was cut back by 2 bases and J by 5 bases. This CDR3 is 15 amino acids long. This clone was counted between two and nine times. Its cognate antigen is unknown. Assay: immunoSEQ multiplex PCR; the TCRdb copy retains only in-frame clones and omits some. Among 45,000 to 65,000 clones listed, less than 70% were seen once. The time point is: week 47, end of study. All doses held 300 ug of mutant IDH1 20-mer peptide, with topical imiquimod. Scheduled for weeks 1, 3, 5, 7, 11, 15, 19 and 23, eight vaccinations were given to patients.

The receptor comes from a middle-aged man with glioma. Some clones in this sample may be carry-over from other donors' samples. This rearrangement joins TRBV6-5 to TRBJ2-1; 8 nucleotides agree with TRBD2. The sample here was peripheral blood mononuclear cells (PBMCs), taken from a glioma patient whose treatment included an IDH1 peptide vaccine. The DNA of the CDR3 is TGTGCCAGCAGTTACGCTCCGGGGGGGAACAATGAGCAGTTCTTC. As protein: CASSYAPGGNNEQFF.